This TCR beta chain was captured by sequencing in a study of T cell clones after liver transplantation. Study details: A pre-transplant mixed lymphocyte reaction with TCRbeta sequencing defined graft-donor-reactive clones followed in post-transplant blood. Tolerant meant at least one year fully off immunosuppression without liver enzymes above twice normal.

Clones were read by immunoSEQ multiplex PCR, and TCRdb kept only the in-frame ones, dropping some. The sample shows some 61,000 clones, around 70% of them seen only once. Thawed unstimulated PBMCs were FACS-sorted by CD3, CD4 and CD8 into two populations. Germline values: CDR1 SNHLY, CDR2 FYNNEI. Between the trimmed V and J ends, which lost 3 bases and 3 bases, there was a span of 15 bases. This CDR3 has 15 amino acids. The sequenced sample was CD4+ T cells from blood, obtained at the 22-month timepoint. The TCR comes from a human patient who received a liver transplant. Some T cells may possibly be graft donor cells. This chain links TRBV2 with TRBJ2-7; possible D gene TRBD2, 5 bases. In nucleotides, the CDR3 is TGTGCCAGCAGTGACCAACTAGGTTACCTCTACGAGCAGTACTTC. The encoded protein is CASSDQLGYLYEQYF.